These T cell receptor beta chains were read from a single sample in a study of shared clonotypes between healthy human individuals. The repertoire was sequenced with immunoSEQ multiplex PCR; TCRdb's copy has only in-frame clones and lacks some. The sample has about 2.4 million clones, around 90% seen once; the top ten hold around 0.14%. The source material was naive CD4+ T cells sorted from blood. These receptor sequences come from a man in his late teens or twenties in good health. The CDR3 runs from the conserved cysteine through the conserved F or W. The D gene is left open where the match is weak. Size tells how often a clone was seen (once, few, many) or the class of an expanded clone, and some rows leave it out.

abundance: NA
j_gene: TRBJ1-4
v_gene: TRBV5-4
d_gene: NA
CDR3aa: CASSRGTDLKGEKLFF
CDR3nt: TGTGCCAGCAGCCGGGGGACCGACCTTAAGGGGGAAAAACTGTTTTTT

abundance: NA
j_gene: TRBJ1-2
v_gene: TRBV7-2
d_gene: NA
CDR3aa: CASSPQSSGYTF
CDR3nt: TGTGCCAGCAGCCCGCAGTCGAGCGGCTACACCTTC

abundance: NA
j_gene: TRBJ2-5
v_gene: TRBV27
d_gene: TRBD2
CDR3aa: CASRRASGGQETQYF
CDR3nt: TGTGCCAGCAGACGGGCTAGCGGGGGGCAAGAGACCCAGTACTTC

abundance: NA
j_gene: TRBJ2-7
v_gene: TRBV6-5
d_gene: NA
CDR3aa: CASSYAGKTGAAEQYF
CDR3nt: TGTGCCAGCAGTTACGCCGGGAAGACGGGGGCGGCTGAGCAGTACTTC

abundance: NA
j_gene: TRBJ2-7
v_gene: TRBV18
d_gene: TRBD1
CDR3aa: CASSPQGTGVEEQYF
CDR3nt: TGTGCCAGCTCACCTCAGGGGACAGGGGTTGAGGAGCAGTACTTC

abundance: NA
j_gene: TRBJ2-1
v_gene: TRBV2
d_gene: NA
CDR3aa: CASSGWEASYNEQFF
CDR3nt: TGTGCCAGCAGTGGTTGGGAGGCTTCCTACAATGAGCAGTTCTTC

abundance: NA
j_gene: TRBJ1-1
v_gene: TRBV19
d_gene: NA
CDR3aa: CASSTKGKNTEAFF
CDR3nt: TGTGCCAGTAGTACAAAGGGGAAGAACACTGAAGCTTTCTTT

abundance: NA
j_gene: TRBJ1-2
v_gene: TRBV5-1
d_gene: NA
CDR3aa: CASSLGGSEGYTF
CDR3nt: TGCGCCAGCAGCTTGGGGGGCAGTGAGGGCTACACCTTC

abundance: NA
j_gene: TRBJ2-5
v_gene: TRBV5-6
d_gene: TRBD2
CDR3aa: CASGRLAGGPSETQYF
CDR3nt: TGTGCCAGCGGCCGACTAGCGGGGGGGCCCTCAGAGACCCAGTACTTC

abundance: few
j_gene: TRBJ1-1
v_gene: TRBV30
d_gene: NA
CDR3aa: CAWSPYSGGEAFF
CDR3nt: TGTGCCTGGAGCCCCTACTCCGGGGGCGAAGCTTTCTTT